These T cell receptor beta chains were read from a single sample in a study of cytomegalovirus exposure and HLA in healthy donors. The assay was immunoSEQ multiplex PCR, and TCRdb's table has in-frame clones only and misses some. The sample lists roughly 110,000 clones, 75% to 85% occurring once. Material for sequencing was PBMCs. These receptors were obtained from a man between 45 and 60 years old in good health and CMV-seronegative. The CDR3 runs from the conserved cysteine through the conserved F or W. D genes are given only for firm matches. Clone size is given for some rows only: seen once, a few or many times, or a class if the clone is expanded.

CDR3nt	CDR3aa	v_gene	j_gene	abundance	d_gene	len
TGCGCCAGCAGCCTCCGCCTGAGGAAAGAGACCCAGTACTTC	CASSLRLRKETQYF	TRBV5-1	TRBJ2-5	.	.	14
TGCGCCAGTTCGGCTAGCACCTACGAGCAGTACTTC	CASSASTYEQYF	TRBV10-1	TRBJ2-7	.	.	12
TGTGCCAGCAGCGAGGGGGGGGCTATGGAGACCCAGTACTTC	CASSEGGAMETQYF	TRBV6-1	TRBJ2-5	once	.	14
TGTGCCAGCAAGTTGGGTGAGGACACTGAAGCTTTCTTT	CASKLGEDTEAFF	TRBV28	TRBJ1-1	.	.	13
TGTGCCAGCAGCCGTCGAGACAGGGGGGCAGATACGCAGTATTTT	CASSRRDRGADTQYF	TRBV7-8	TRBJ2-3	.	TRBD1	15
TGTGCCAGTAGTACCCGAGCGGGGGACAGTAACACCGGGGAGCTGTTTTTT	CASSTRAGDSNTGELFF	TRBV19	TRBJ2-2	.	.	17
TGTGCCAGCAGCTTAGCAGCGACTGACACTAGCTGGAACATTCAGTACTTC	CASSLAATDTSWNIQYF	TRBV7-9	TRBJ2-4	.	.	17
TGTGCCAGCAGTTCGGGACTCACTTATGGCTACACCTTC	CASSSGLTYGYTF	TRBV28	TRBJ1-2	once	.	13
TGTGCCAGCAGCTCGGACAGGATGTACACTGAAGCTTTCTTT	CASSSDRMYTEAFF	TRBV7-2	TRBJ1-1	.	TRBD1	14
TGTGCCAGCAGCTTAGCCGGACAGAGCTATGGCTACACCTTC	CASSLAGQSYGYTF	TRBV11-2	TRBJ1-2	.	.	14
TGCGCCAGCAGCGGATCGACAGGGTCTAACTATGGCTACACCTTC	CASSGSTGSNYGYTF	TRBV5-1	TRBJ1-2	.	TRBD1	15
TGTGCCAGCAGTCATACAGGGACCGGAAACACCATATATTTT	CASSHTGTGNTIYF	TRBV5-6	TRBJ1-3	.	.	14
TGTGCCAGCTCACCCCCAGGGACAACCTATGGCCACACCTTC	CASSPPGTTYGHTF	TRBV18	TRBJ1-2	once	.	14
TGTGCAACAGTACAGGGGGGTGCAACTAATGAAAAACTGTTTTTT	CATVQGGATNEKLFF	TRBV19	TRBJ1-4	once	TRBD1	15
TGTGCCAGCAGCTTATTGAGCGGGGTTTACACCGGGGAGCTGTTTTTT	CASSLLSGVYTGELFF	TRBV7-2	TRBJ2-2	few	TRBD2	16
TGCGCCAGCAGTGAGAATACCGAGGGAGCTTTCTTT	CASSENTEGAFF	TRBV10-1	TRBJ1-1	few	.	12
TGTGCCGGTAGTATAAGGTCGATTAGGGGAAACTTCGGTCAGCCCCAGCATTTT	CAGSIRSIRGNFGQPQHF	TRBV19	TRBJ1-5	once	.	18
TGTGCCAGCAGCTTCAACAGGGACACCGGGGAGCTGTTTTTT	CASSFNRDTGELFF	TRBV7-3	TRBJ2-2	.	.	14
TGTGCCAGCAATCTGGACAGGGAGGGTGGCTACACCTTC	CASNLDREGGYTF	TRBV6-1	TRBJ1-2	.	TRBD1	13
TGTGCCAGCAGCATATACTCGGGACAGACCTACAATGAGCAGTTCTTC	CASSIYSGQTYNEQFF	TRBV7-9	TRBJ2-1	once	TRBD1	16
TGTGCCAGCAGCCCCTCACAGGGAGTGAAAGGGGAGACCCAGTACTTC	CASSPSQGVKGETQYF	TRBV11-3	TRBJ2-5	.	.	16
TGTGCCAGCAGCCCCGGACCCGGGACAGGGGATAACTATGGCTACACCTTC	CASSPGPGTGDNYGYTF	TRBV7-8	TRBJ1-2	.	TRBD1	17
TGTGCCAGCCGGGAAGGACAGGGGGCCTATGGCTACACCTTC	CASREGQGAYGYTF	TRBV6-6	TRBJ1-2	once	TRBD1	14
TGCGCCAGCAGCTTGCCGACCGGGGGTGAGACCCAGTACTTC	CASSLPTGGETQYF	TRBV5-1	TRBJ2-5	.	.	14
TGTGCCAGCAGTCCTATGACCGACTGGACTAGCGGGCAAGAGACCCAGTACTTC	CASSPMTDWTSGQETQYF	TRBV27	TRBJ2-5	.	TRBD2	18
TGTGCCACCAGCAGAGCGGGGGACCGATACAATGAGCAGTTCTTC	CATSRAGDRYNEQFF	TRBV15	TRBJ2-1	.	.	15
TGTGCTAGCAGCTTTGGCCCCACAGATACGCAGTATTTT	CASSFGPTDTQYF	TRBV7-7	TRBJ2-3	.	.	13
TGCGCCAGCAGCCCCAGGACTAGCGGGGGGGTAGGGGAGACCCAGTACTTC	CASSPRTSGGVGETQYF	TRBV4-1	TRBJ2-5	.	TRBD2	17
TGTGCCAGCAGTGAGGGGCCCGCTAACTATGGCTACACCTTC	CASSEGPANYGYTF	TRBV6-1	TRBJ1-2	.	.	14
TGCGCCAGCAGTGGGCAGGGGGCGGTAGATCATGGCTACACCTTC	CASSGQGAVDHGYTF	TRBV10-2	TRBJ1-2	.	TRBD1	15
TGTGCCAGCGAAAAAGCAGGGGTGAACACTGAAGCTTTCTTT	CASEKAGVNTEAFF	TRBV28	TRBJ1-1	.	.	14
TGTGCTAGTGGTTTGGTAAAGAGCAGGGGTGCGTTCGCAACTAATGAAAAACTGTTTTTT	CASGLVKSRGAFATNEKLFF	TRBV12-5	TRBJ1-4	.	.	20
TGTGCCAGCAGCCAATCAGCTAGCGGCGGTAACACAGATACGCAGTATTTT	CASSQSASGGNTDTQYF	TRBV4-2	TRBJ2-3	.	TRBD2	17
TGCGCCAGCAGCTTGGAAGGGGTTGGGGATCAGCCCCAGCATTTT	CASSLEGVGDQPQHF	TRBV5-1	TRBJ1-5	.	.	15
TGTGCCAGCAGCCTTGGCAACAGGGGCACAGATACGCAGTATTTT	CASSLGNRGTDTQYF	TRBV6-5	TRBJ2-3	few	.	15
TGTGCCAGCAGCTTAGGCGCAGGGGGCGTCCCCGGGGAGCTGTTTTTT	CASSLGAGGVPGELFF	TRBV13	TRBJ2-2	.	TRBD1	16
TGTGCCAGTACTCTCCAGTGGGCACGGGCGGGGAGTAACTATGGCTACACCTTC	CASTLQWARAGSNYGYTF	TRBV19	TRBJ1-2	few	.	18
TGTGCCAGCTCACAGGGGGGGCAGCCCCAGCATTTT	CASSQGGQPQHF	TRBV18	TRBJ1-5	.	.	12
TGTGCCAGTAGTCCCCGCCCGGAAGGGGTAAGGGGGCGGGACACCGGGGAGCTGTTTTTT	CASSPRPEGVRGRDTGELFF	TRBV19	TRBJ2-2	.	TRBD1	20
TGTGCCAGCAGCTTAAGAGGGGGACCAGTCCACCCCTTCTATGGCTACACCTTC	CASSLRGGPVHPFYGYTF	TRBV7-9	TRBJ1-2	.	.	18
TGTGCCAGCAGCTTAAAGGCAGGCCTCTATGGCTACACCTTC	CASSLKAGLYGYTF	TRBV7-9	TRBJ1-2	.	.	14
TGCGCCAGCAGCTTTGGGGGCGCGACAACAGATACGCAGTATTTT	CASSFGGATTDTQYF	TRBV5-1	TRBJ2-3	.	.	15
TGTGCCAGTAGCATAGGGGTCGTTTGGGGCTCTGGCTACACCTTC	CASSIGVVWGSGYTF	TRBV19	TRBJ1-2	.	.	15
TGTGCCAGCAGCCCTGGCCGGACAAGAGGATCCTACGAGCAGTACTTC	CASSPGRTRGSYEQYF	TRBV7-9	TRBJ2-7	once	.	16
TGTGCCAGCTCACCACTCGGGACTAGCGGGGGTGATACGCAGTATTTT	CASSPLGTSGGDTQYF	TRBV18	TRBJ2-3	once	TRBD2	16
TGTGCCAGCAGCTCCGACAGGGTCACGTACAATGAGCAGTTCTTC	CASSSDRVTYNEQFF	TRBV7-2	TRBJ2-1	.	TRBD1	15
TGCGCCAGCAGCTTGGGCGGGGACTACAATGAGCAGTTCTTC	CASSLGGDYNEQFF	TRBV5-1	TRBJ2-1	.	.	14
TGTGCCAGCAGTTACCAGGGACTAGAGGGGGGTAATGAGCAGTTCTTC	CASSYQGLEGGNEQFF	TRBV6-5	TRBJ2-1	.	TRBD2	16
TGTGCCTTGCTCGGGGATGAGCAGTTCTTC	CALLGDEQFF	TRBV30	TRBJ2-1	.	.	10
TGTGCCAGCAGCTTAACCCGACAGGGTAGAGGCTACACCTTC	CASSLTRQGRGYTF	TRBV7-2	TRBJ1-2	.	TRBD1	14
TGTGCCAGCAGAGGGACAGCCTCTGGAAACACCATATATTTT	CASRGTASGNTIYF	TRBV2	TRBJ1-3	.	TRBD1	14
TGTGCCAGCAGCGCCCAGACAGGGGTAGTAAATCAGCCCCAGCATTTT	CASSAQTGVVNQPQHF	TRBV7-2	TRBJ1-5	.	TRBD1	16
TGTGCCAGCAGTGAAATACGTTCGGTGCGGGGTGGAAACACCATATATTTT	CASSEIRSVRGGNTIYF	TRBV6-1	TRBJ1-3	few	.	17
TGTGCCAGCAGCTTAGTCACCCAGGGGGAATACGAGCAGTACTTC	CASSLVTQGEYEQYF	TRBV7-2	TRBJ2-7	.	TRBD1	15
TGTGCCAGCAGTTTAGAGGGGGGGGGTGAAAAACTGTTTTTT	CASSLEGGGEKLFF	TRBV28	TRBJ1-4	.	.	14
TGTGCCAGCAGTTTCGGCAGGGTTGAAGCTTTCTTT	CASSFGRVEAFF	TRBV28	TRBJ1-1	.	.	12
TGTGCCAGCAGCGCCAGGGTATTTGGGACTGAAGCTTTCTTT	CASSARVFGTEAFF	TRBV11-2	TRBJ1-1	few	.	14
TGTGCCAGCTCGCTCGGGGTTGTCCAGGCGAACACTGAAGCTTTCTTT	CASSLGVVQANTEAFF	TRBV18	TRBJ1-1	few	.	16
TGTGCCAGCAGCCAAAACCGAGACAATGAGCAGTTCTTC	CASSQNRDNEQFF	TRBV14	TRBJ2-1	.	.	13
TGTGCCAGCAGCGCCGTTGTCGACAGGGGGACCTACAATGAGCAGTTCTTC	CASSAVVDRGTYNEQFF	TRBV11-3	TRBJ2-1	.	TRBD1	17